These 9 T cell receptor beta chains were sequenced from one sample in a study of blood T cell repertoires in COVID-19. This table comes from immunoSEQ multiplex PCR, and its TCRdb copy is limited to in-frame clones, with some not included. The data hold 200,000 to 300,000 clones, with roughly 87% observed a single time. The sequencing sample was made of peripheral blood. These receptor sequences come from a woman in her twenties or thirties with acute or convalescent COVID-19.

This clone occurred a few times. The V call is TRBV5-1, the J call TRBJ2-7, with 8 bases matching TRBD2. Germline V gene data show CDR1 as SGHRS and CDR2 as YFSETQ. Trimming removed 1 base from V and 0 bases from J; junction bases left unmatched: 6. This CDR3 has 16 amino acids. The CDR3 protein is CASSLNSGTLSYEQYF. In DNA form, the CDR3 reads TGCGCCAGCAGCTTGAATAGCGGGACGCTCTCCTACGAGCAGTACTTC.

The chain recombines TRBV11-2 with TRBJ2-5; D possibly corresponds to TRBD2 (6 bases). Germline V gene sequence: CDR1 SGHAT, CDR2 FQNNGV. The CDR3 is 17 amino acids. Trimming removed 5 bases from V and 5 bases from J, with 24 bases in between. The CDR3 protein is CASSEGSRETFRETQYF. For the CDR3, the DNA is TGTGCCAGCAGCGAGGGTAGCCGGGAGACTTTCAGGGAGACCCAGTACTTC.

This clone was recorded once. The V call is TRBV27, the J call TRBJ1-6; weak D call: TRBD1 (6 bases). The CDR3 consists of 15 residues. Germline CDR1 and CDR2: MNHEY and SMNVEV (reference sequence). The V and J ends lost 7 bases and 4 bases respectively, with 14 bases between them. This CDR3 reads CASMATGGYNSPLHF. The CDR3 DNA reads as TGTGCCAGCATGGCGACAGGCGGGTATAATTCACCCCTCCACTTT.

The V and J genes are TRBV4-1 and TRBJ2-2; D might be TRBD2 (6 bases). The germline V and J ends were trimmed by 11 bases and 1 base, with 20 bases remaining between them. The CDR3 contains 16 residues. The germline V gene encodes CDR1 MGHRA and CDR2 YSYEKL. The CDR3 spells CASGVPATRNTGELFF. For the CDR3, the DNA is TGCGCCTCGGGGGTACCCGCGACTAGGAACACCGGGGAGCTGTTTTTT.

The chain recombines TRBV24-1 with TRBJ2-5; possible D gene TRBD2, 6 bases. Germline CDR1 is KGHDR and CDR2 is SFDVKD. CDR3 size: 16 residues. V was shortened by 2 bases and J by 2 bases, with 14 bases between the two germline ends. In nucleotides, the CDR3 is TGTGCCACCAGTGATTCGATGGTAGCGGAGCAAGAGACCCAGTACTTC. Its translation: CATSDSMVAEQETQYF.

The chain recombines TRBV19 with TRBJ1-6; D gene ambiguous. The CDR3 totals 14 residues. The germline V gene has CDR1 LNHDA and CDR2 SQIVND (reference sequence). V was cut by 8 bases and J by 7 bases, with 15 bases left in between. CDR3 in amino acids: CASWKGDKNSPLHF. As DNA, the CDR3 is TGTGCCAGTTGGAAGGGAGACAAGAATTCACCCCTCCACTTT.

This clone was detected only once. The chain uses TRBV5-5 and TRBJ1-4; TRBD1 might be the D (6 bases). The CDR3 extends over 14 amino acids. Trimming removed 3 bases at V and 4 bases at J, with 10 bases between. CDR1 SGHKS and CDR2 YYEKEE come from the germline V gene (reference sequence). The CDR3 is CASSSGQLNEKLFF. CDR3 coding DNA: TGTGCCAGCAGCTCCGGACAGCTTAATGAAAAACTGTTTTTT.

The V call is TRBV2, the J call TRBJ2-5; 11 bases agree with TRBD2. The germline gives CDR1 SNHLY, CDR2 FYNNEI. The J segment lost 3 bases and the V segment lost 3 bases, leaving 6 bases of the junction unmatched. The CDR3 is 16 residues long. The CDR3 coding sequence is TGTGCCAGCAGTGAGGGGAGACTAGCGGGGAAAGAGACCCAGTACTTC. It is translated as CASSEGRLAGKETQYF.

The chain links TRBV29-1 to TRBJ2-3; a weak D match, TRBD1 (5 bases). This CDR3 spans 12 amino acids. Germline-derived CDR1 and CDR2 are SQVTM and ANQGSEA. V was clipped by 7 bases and J by 2 bases, with 10 bases between them. CDR3 nucleotides: TGCAGCGCCCGACAGATCACAGATACGCAGTATTTT. Its translation: CSARQITDTQYF.